These 15 T cell receptor beta chains were sequenced from one sample in a study of monozygotic twins with inflammatory bowel disease (dated by TCRdb to between 2018 and 2020). Library method: 5' RACE. Sequencing used an Illumina HiSeq 2500. Each CDR3 protein sequence appears as one entry after TCRdb reprocessed the reads, and no DNA is included. The table for this sample records roughly 150,000 distinct CDR3 sequences. Under 3.5% of the sample is in the top ten clones. Sequences were obtained from blood. The source is a human donor with ulcerative colitis or Crohn's disease, or a healthy co-twin of an affected twin (not recorded which).

The V gene is TRBV6-2 or TRBV6-3, the J gene TRBJ2-7; the D gene TCRdb calls, TRBD1, cannot be checked with no DNA. Germline CDR1 is MNHEY and CDR2 is SVGEGT. This CDR3 has 16 residues. The CDR3 loop reads CASSTIRGGSSYEQYF.

V usage is TRBV30 and J usage is TRBJ2-3. There are 13 residues in the CDR3. Per the germline V gene, CDR1 is GTSNPN and CDR2 is SVGIG (reference sequence). CDR3 loop: CARGSNEADTQYF.

V gene TRBV5-6 combines with J gene TRBJ1-1. Germline V gives CDR1 SGHDT, CDR2 YYEEEE. This CDR3 has 15 amino acids. The chain's CDR3 is CASLEGVRMNTEAFF.

V is TRBV7-2 and J is TRBJ2-1; the TRBD2 assignment by TCRdb is unverifiable without DNA. The CDR3 has 12 amino acids. The germline gives CDR1 SGHTA, CDR2 FQGNSA. CDR3 residues: CASSGLYNEQFF.

The V call is TRBV7-3, the J call TRBJ2-5; TCRdb picks TRBD1, but there is no DNA to check that call. The CDR3 runs to 14 residues. CDR1 and CDR2 from the germline V gene are SGHTA and FQGTGA. The CDR3 reads CASSLTGGGQTQYF.

This rearrangement joins TRBV3-1 to TRBJ2-7; TCRdb designates TRBD2, a call that cannot be tested without DNA. CDR1 is LGHDT and CDR2 is YNNKEL in the germline V gene (reference sequence). The CDR3 is made up of 19 amino acids. CDR3 region: CASSQERTSGRAVLYEQYF.

V usage is TRBV20-1 and J usage is TRBJ1-5. Germline CDR1 is DFQATT and CDR2 is SNEGSKA (reference sequence). The CDR3 is 13 residues long. CDR3 loop: CSARSDGYQPQHF.

J is TRBJ2-7 and V is TRBV15; TCRdb gives TRBD1 as the D gene, but with no DNA this cannot be confirmed. This CDR3 contains 13 residues. Per germline, CDR1 LNHNV and CDR2 YYDKDF (reference sequence). The CDR3 sequence: CATSQGVGYEQYF.

CDR3 loop: CASSQPLAGPIYNEQFF. V and J are TRBV4-2 and TRBJ2-1; the D call of TRBD2 rests on TCRdb alone, since no DNA is present to check it. Germline V gives CDR1 LGHNA, CDR2 YNFKEQ. This CDR3 is 17 amino acids long.

The gene calls are TRBV29-1 and TRBJ1-2; TCRdb lists TRBD1, though no DNA is available to test this call. Germline values: CDR1 SQVTM, CDR2 ANQGSEA. The CDR3 has 15 residues. The CDR3 region is CSVEAPTGEYYGYTF.

The chain has TRBV28 and TRBJ1-1; TCRdb outputs TRBD1, but without DNA this stays unchecked. CDR1 is MDHEN, CDR2 SYDVKM, per germline. The CDR3 loop spans 12 amino acids. The CDR3 sequence: CASSLPGQRAFF.

This rearrangement joins TRBV19 to TRBJ1-5. This CDR3 region has 15 residues. The germline CDR1 and CDR2 sequences are LNHDA and SQIVND (reference sequence). CDR3: CASSMVYDSNQPQHF.

The chain employs TRBV12-3 or TRBV12-4 and TRBJ1-2; TCRdb indicates TRBD1, and absent DNA this call remains unverified. The CDR3 runs to 11 residues. CDR3: CASSSRTHYTF.

The rearrangement uses TRBV10-3 and TRBJ2-5; TCRdb indicates TRBD1, and absent DNA this call remains unverified. This CDR3 has 14 residues. Germline CDR1 reads ENHRY; CDR2 reads SYGVKD. The CDR3 sequence: CAISWTAGQETQYF.

The rearrangement uses TRBV7-2 and TRBJ2-7; checking the TCRdb D call of TRBD1 is not possible without DNA. Germline assignment: CDR1 SGHTA and CDR2 FQGNSA. CDR3 length equals 16 residues. The CDR3 region is CASSFLADRGTYEQYF.